The rows below give T cell receptor beta chains drawn from one sample of a study of blood T cell repertoires in COVID-19. The protocol was immunoSEQ multiplex PCR, while the TCRdb copy is restricted to in-frame clones and leaves out a portion. The sample has a few hundred thousand clones; 80% to 85% are singletons. Sequenced input: peripheral blood. These receptors came from a woman aged 35 to 49 who had recovered from COVID-19. Each CDR3 is given with its conserved first and last residue. The order of the fields is D gene, CDR3 length, clone size, J gene, V gene, CDR3 DNA, CDR3 protein. A D gene is named only where the DNA matches it firmly. Size is stated for part of the rows, as once, few or many counts, or as a class when the clone is expanded.

D: TRBD2; length: 15; size: NA; J: TRBJ2-1; V: TRBV9; DNA: TGTGCCAGCAGCGTAGTAGCGGGGGGGCGAAATGAGCAGTTCTTC; CDR3: CASSVVAGGRNEQFF
D: NA; length: 15; size: NA; J: TRBJ2-2; V: TRBV7-2; DNA: TGTGCCAGCGGGTGGAGGGGCGGCGGGAACGGGGAGCTGTTTTTT; CDR3: CASGWRGGGNGELFF
D: TRBD2; length: 18; size: NA; J: TRBJ2-7; V: TRBV19; DNA: TGTGCCAGTAGTATAGATCATGAGCGGGGGGCCCTCTCCTACGAGCAGTACTTC; CDR3: CASSIDHERGALSYEQYF
D: TRBD1; length: 15; size: few; J: TRBJ1-2; V: TRBV2; DNA: TGTGCCAGCAGTCCCGGAAGGGACAGGAGGTATGGCTACACCTTC; CDR3: CASSPGRDRRYGYTF
D: NA; length: 13; size: NA; J: TRBJ1-2; V: TRBV12-3/TRBV12-4; DNA: TGTGCCAGCAGGGGGGGGCAGTTCTATGGCTACACCTTC; CDR3: CASRGGQFYGYTF
D: TRBD1; length: 15; size: NA; J: TRBJ1-2; V: TRBV27; DNA: TGTGCCAGCAGTTCCCTGGGACAGGGGCAGGCTGGCTACACCTTC; CDR3: CASSSLGQGQAGYTF
D: TRBD1; length: 13; size: NA; J: TRBJ1-5; V: TRBV6-6; DNA: TGTGCCAGTACAGGGGCAATGGGTCAGCCCCAGCATTTT; CDR3: CASTGAMGQPQHF
D: NA; length: 14; size: NA; J: TRBJ2-3; V: TRBV24-1; DNA: TGTGCCACCAGTGATGGGCGGACTCTGGATACGCAGTATTTT; CDR3: CATSDGRTLDTQYF
D: TRBD1; length: 15; size: once; J: TRBJ1-4; V: TRBV5-5; DNA: TGTGCCAGCAGCCGTCCGGGACAGGGGAATGAAAAACTGTTTTTT; CDR3: CASSRPGQGNEKLFF
D: NA; length: 15; size: NA; J: TRBJ2-3; V: TRBV9; DNA: TGTGCCAGCAGCGTAGGACAGATTTCCACAGATACGCAGTATTTT; CDR3: CASSVGQISTDTQYF
D: NA; length: 15; size: NA; J: TRBJ1-6; V: TRBV5-1; DNA: TGCGCCAGCAGCTTTGCGGGGAGTATAAATTCACCCCTCCACTTT; CDR3: CASSFAGSINSPLHF
D: TRBD1; length: 14; size: few; J: TRBJ1-5; V: TRBV5-1; DNA: TGCGCCAGCAGCGCGGGACAGGGAAATCAGCCCCAGCATTTT; CDR3: CASSAGQGNQPQHF
D: TRBD1; length: 12; size: NA; J: TRBJ1-6; V: TRBV3-1/TRBV3-2; DNA: TGTGCCACTCGACAGGGGAATTCACCCCTCCACTTT; CDR3: CATRQGNSPLHF
D: NA; length: 13; size: NA; J: TRBJ2-7; V: TRBV29-1; DNA: TGCAGCGTTGAATTTACGGGGGTAGGCGAGCAGTACTTC; CDR3: CSVEFTGVGEQYF
D: NA; length: 14; size: NA; J: TRBJ1-2; V: TRBV5-1; DNA: TGCGCCAGCAGCTTGGAAACACCGAACTATGGCTACACCTTC; CDR3: CASSLETPNYGYTF
D: NA; length: 15; size: NA; J: TRBJ2-7; V: TRBV5-1; DNA: TGCGCCAGCAGCCCTCGTCAACAGGGTTGGGACGAGCAGTACTTC; CDR3: CASSPRQQGWDEQYF
D: NA; length: 13; size: NA; J: TRBJ1-2; V: TRBV18; DNA: TGTGCCAGCTCTCCGGACAGCTACTATGGCTACACCTTC; CDR3: CASSPDSYYGYTF
D: NA; length: 15; size: once; J: TRBJ1-6; V: TRBV19; DNA: TGTGCCAGTAGTCCAAACAGGGTGGATAATTCACCCCTCCACTTT; CDR3: CASSPNRVDNSPLHF
D: NA; length: 15; size: once; J: TRBJ1-1; V: TRBV6-5; DNA: TGTGCCAGCAGTTACTCCCTACAGGGGAACACTGAAGCTTTCTTT; CDR3: CASSYSLQGNTEAFF
D: TRBD1; length: 14; size: NA; J: TRBJ1-4; V: TRBV27; DNA: TGTGCCAGCAGCATTAGGGGGCGACGTGAAAAACTGTTTTTT; CDR3: CASSIRGRREKLFF
D: TRBD1; length: 15; size: NA; J: TRBJ1-4; V: TRBV18; DNA: TGTGCCAGCTCACCTGGACAGGCTCCTAATGAAAAACTGTTTTTT; CDR3: CASSPGQAPNEKLFF
D: TRBD1; length: 15; size: NA; J: TRBJ1-1; V: TRBV11-2; DNA: TGTGCCAGCAGCCGAACTCCGGACAGGGACGCTGAAGCTTTCTTT; CDR3: CASSRTPDRDAEAFF
D: NA; length: 13; size: NA; J: TRBJ1-1; V: TRBV11-2; DNA: TGTGCCAGCAGCGCCCTCCGGGACACTGAAGCTTTCTTT; CDR3: CASSALRDTEAFF
D: NA; length: 15; size: NA; J: TRBJ2-7; V: TRBV6-5; DNA: TGTGCCAGCAGTTACGGATGGGGGCAAACCTACGAGCAGTACTTC; CDR3: CASSYGWGQTYEQYF
D: NA; length: 13; size: NA; J: TRBJ2-5; V: TRBV7-2; DNA: TGTGCCAGCAGCTTGAAGGGCGGGGAGACCCAGTACTTC; CDR3: CASSLKGGETQYF
D: NA; length: 15; size: NA; J: TRBJ2-2; V: TRBV5-1; DNA: TGCGCCAGCAGCGTGCTCGGAGGAAACACCGGGGAGCTGTTTTTT; CDR3: CASSVLGGNTGELFF
D: NA; length: 12; size: NA; J: TRBJ2-2; V: TRBV19; DNA: TGTGCCAGTAGTACAGGTACCGGGGAGCTGTTTTTT; CDR3: CASSTGTGELFF
D: TRBD1; length: 12; size: NA; J: TRBJ1-4; V: TRBV29-1; DNA: TGCAGCGTTGAAGGACAGGGTTCAAAACTGTTTTTT; CDR3: CSVEGQGSKLFF
D: TRBD1; length: 15; size: once; J: TRBJ2-5; V: TRBV29-1; DNA: TGCAGCGTTTTTTGGTGGGACAGACTGAAAGAGACCCAGTACTTC; CDR3: CSVFWWDRLKETQYF
D: NA; length: 15; size: NA; J: TRBJ1-2; V: TRBV11-2; DNA: TGTGCCAGCAGCTTAATGGACTCGGGGAGTTATGGCTACACCTTC; CDR3: CASSLMDSGSYGYTF
D: NA; length: 16; size: NA; J: TRBJ1-3; V: TRBV28; DNA: TGTGCCAGCAGTCATCCTTCGGGGGACTCTGGAAACACCATATATTTT; CDR3: CASSHPSGDSGNTIYF
D: NA; length: 14; size: NA; J: TRBJ2-7; V: TRBV11-3; DNA: TGTGCCAGCAGCTTAACACAGGCATCCTACGAGCAGTACTTC; CDR3: CASSLTQASYEQYF
D: NA; length: 14; size: NA; J: TRBJ1-2; V: TRBV27; DNA: TGTGCCAGCAGTCCTACCGCGGGATTTCTTGGCTACACCTTC; CDR3: CASSPTAGFLGYTF
D: TRBD1; length: 14; size: NA; J: TRBJ2-5; V: TRBV7-9; DNA: TGTGCCAGCAGCATCGGGACAGGCCAAGAGACCCAGTACTTC; CDR3: CASSIGTGQETQYF
D: TRBD1; length: 18; size: NA; J: TRBJ2-6; V: TRBV18; DNA: TGTGCCAGCTCACCACCGGGACAGGCTGTCTCTGGGGCCAACGTCCTGACTTTC; CDR3: CASSPPGQAVSGANVLTF
D: TRBD2; length: 15; size: NA; J: TRBJ2-1; V: TRBV6-2/TRBV6-3; DNA: TGTGCCAGCAGTTACGTTCTAGCGGGTGTAGATGAGCAGTTCTTC; CDR3: CASSYVLAGVDEQFF
D: TRBD1; length: 15; size: many; J: TRBJ1-4; V: TRBV30; DNA: TGTGCCTGGAGCCTCGACAGGGGAGGGGCTGAAAAACTGTTTTTT; CDR3: CAWSLDRGGAEKLFF
D: TRBD1; length: 14; size: NA; J: TRBJ1-5; V: TRBV19; DNA: TGTGCCAGTAGTGGGACAGGGGGCGATCAGCCCCAGCATTTT; CDR3: CASSGTGGDQPQHF
D: TRBD1; length: 16; size: NA; J: TRBJ2-3; V: TRBV5-6; DNA: TGTGCCAGCAGCTCCCCCCCTGACAGGGGGCTGGGTACGCAGTATTTT; CDR3: CASSSPPDRGLGTQYF
D: NA; length: 16; size: few; J: TRBJ2-2; V: TRBV30; DNA: TGTGCCTGGATCGTTGGGGCCAGGGCGAACACCGGGGAGCTGTTTTTT; CDR3: CAWIVGARANTGELFF
D: TRBD1; length: 15; size: once; J: TRBJ2-3; V: TRBV5-1; DNA: TGCGCCAGCAGCTTGTCAGGGGGATCCGCAGATACGCAGTATTTT; CDR3: CASSLSGGSADTQYF
D: TRBD1; length: 15; size: NA; J: TRBJ1-5; V: TRBV4-1; DNA: TGCGCCAGCAGCCAAGACCCACAGGGGGGACAGCCCCAGCATTTT; CDR3: CASSQDPQGGQPQHF
D: NA; length: 14; size: NA; J: TRBJ1-3; V: TRBV6-5; DNA: TGTGCCAGCAGTTCATCTAGCTCTGGAAACACCATATATTTT; CDR3: CASSSSSSGNTIYF
D: NA; length: 14; size: NA; J: TRBJ2-1; V: TRBV18; DNA: TGTGCCAGCTCACCCACGATACTGGACAATGAGCAGTTCTTC; CDR3: CASSPTILDNEQFF
D: NA; length: 11; size: NA; J: TRBJ1-5; V: TRBV20-1; DNA: TGCAGTGCTCCCCGACAGTTAGCCCAGCATTTT; CDR3: CSAPRQLAQHF
D: NA; length: 15; size: NA; J: TRBJ1-2; V: TRBV28; DNA: TGTGCCAGCAGCTTAAATACTCTCGCTAACTATGGCTACACCTTC; CDR3: CASSLNTLANYGYTF
D: NA; length: 14; size: once; J: TRBJ2-7; V: TRBV7-9; DNA: TGTGCCAGCAGTCGAGCTGACAATTCCTACGAGCAGTACTTC; CDR3: CASSRADNSYEQYF
D: TRBD1; length: 14; size: NA; J: TRBJ1-4; V: TRBV2; DNA: TGTGCCAGCAGAGACGGACAGGGGCGTGAAAAACTGTTTTTT; CDR3: CASRDGQGREKLFF
D: NA; length: 15; size: NA; J: TRBJ2-3; V: TRBV3-1/TRBV3-2; DNA: TGTGCCAGCAGCCCCGGGATCCTACCGGCCTATACGCAGTATTTT; CDR3: CASSPGILPAYTQYF
D: NA; length: 15; size: few; J: TRBJ1-5; V: TRBV4-1; DNA: TGCGCCAGCAGCCAAGTGGAGACCAGCAATCAGCCCCAGCATTTT; CDR3: CASSQVETSNQPQHF
D: TRBD1; length: 14; size: NA; J: TRBJ1-4; V: TRBV6-6; DNA: TGTGCCAGCAGTTCAGGGACAGGGTTGGAAAAACTGTTTTTT; CDR3: CASSSGTGLEKLFF
D: TRBD1; length: 14; size: NA; J: TRBJ1-1; V: TRBV7-9; DNA: TGTGCCAGCAGCTCCGGGACAGCAAACACTGAAGCTTTCTTT; CDR3: CASSSGTANTEAFF
D: NA; length: 13; size: NA; J: TRBJ1-1; V: TRBV27; DNA: TGTGCCAGCAGCGTGCCAGGGTTGACTGAAGCTTTCTTT; CDR3: CASSVPGLTEAFF
D: NA; length: 13; size: NA; J: TRBJ1-6; V: TRBV27; DNA: TGTGCCAGCCGCCGCGAAATCGATTCACCCCTCCACTTT; CDR3: CASRREIDSPLHF
D: NA; length: 15; size: NA; J: TRBJ2-5; V: TRBV13; DNA: TGTGCCAGCAGCTTATACCAGGGGATACAAGAGACCCAGTACTTC; CDR3: CASSLYQGIQETQYF
D: NA; length: 12; size: NA; J: TRBJ1-2; V: TRBV7-9; DNA: TGTGCCAGCAGCTCGTCTAACTATGGCTACACCTTC; CDR3: CASSSSNYGYTF
D: TRBD1; length: 14; size: NA; J: TRBJ2-3; V: TRBV9; DNA: TGTGCCAGCAGCCCAGGGGGCAGGGGAGATACGCAGTATTTT; CDR3: CASSPGGRGDTQYF
D: TRBD1; length: 14; size: NA; J: TRBJ2-1; V: TRBV28; DNA: TGTGCCAGCAGTTCGGGACAGGGGATCGATGAGCAGTTCTTC; CDR3: CASSSGQGIDEQFF
D: NA; length: 14; size: NA; J: TRBJ2-5; V: TRBV6-1; DNA: TGTGCCAGCAGTGAAGCGGGGGGGCCCACAACCCAGTACTTC; CDR3: CASSEAGGPTTQYF
D: NA; length: 13; size: NA; J: TRBJ2-5; V: TRBV7-2; DNA: TGTGCCAGCAGCTTATCTCTCGGGGAGACCCAGTACTTC; CDR3: CASSLSLGETQYF